This T cell receptor beta chain emerged from a study of T cells in Graves' hyperthyroidism and ophthalmopathy. Whole-study results and caveats: Ophthalmopathy stood apart from stable hyperthyroidism in a 13 V-J model. Most expanded thyroid clonotypes above 0.001 recurred in blood. It was a median around 6 months before onset that the model predicted ophthalmopathy.

Trimming cost V 6 bases and J 6 bases, with 25 bases left between them. This CDR3 has 17 residues. The germline gives CDR1 SGHVS, CDR2 FQNEAQ. Researchers amplified the TCR beta CDR3 regions from RNA transcripts. The HTBI primer set was used in a first-round RT-PCR of the TCR CDR3. One entry per CDR3 protein, called by TCRdb with MiXCR from the multiplex PCR reads. The sample yields more than 500,000 distinct CDR3 sequences, 16% seen once. Investigators excluded patients with uncontrolled infection, other autoimmune disease, pregnancy or lactation. In its sample, this clonotype was seen many times. Its antigen remains unidentified.

Sequenced input: blood. V is TRBV7-8 and J is TRBJ2-3; maybe TRBD2 (6 bases). The TCR comes from a woman in her 30s with Graves' ophthalmopathy. DNA for the CDR3: TGTGCCAGCAGTTTAAGAAGAGGTGGGGCGGGGAGGGATACGCAGTATTTT. Translated: CASSLRRGGAGRDTQYF.